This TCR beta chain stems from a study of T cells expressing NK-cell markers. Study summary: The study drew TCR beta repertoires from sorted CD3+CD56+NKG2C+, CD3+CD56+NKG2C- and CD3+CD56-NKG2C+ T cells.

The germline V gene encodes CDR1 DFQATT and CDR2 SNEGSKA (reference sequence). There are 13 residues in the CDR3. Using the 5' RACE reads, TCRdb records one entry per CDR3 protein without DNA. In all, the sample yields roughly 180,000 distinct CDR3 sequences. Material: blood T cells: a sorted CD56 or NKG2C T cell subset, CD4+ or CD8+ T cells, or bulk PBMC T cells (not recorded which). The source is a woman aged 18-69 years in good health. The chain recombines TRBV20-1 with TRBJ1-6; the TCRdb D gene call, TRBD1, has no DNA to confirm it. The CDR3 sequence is CSARKTGESPLHF.